This T cell receptor beta chain was found in a study of OX40 agonist ivuxolimab in advanced cancers. About the research overall: The study enrolled dose-escalation patients with hepatocellular carcinoma, melanoma, renal cell or head and neck cancer.

Clones were sequenced by immunoSEQ multiplex PCR, and TCRdb holds only the in-frame ones, with some missing. The sample records more than 80,000 clones, over 75% being singletons. Concerning this clone itself: What it recognizes is unknown.

Individuals having autoimmune disease history or systemic immunosuppression were not enrolled. The timepoints at which blood was sampled were baseline, cycle 4 day 1, and cycle 7 day 1. Overall study results and limits: At doses 0.1 to 3.0 mg/kg, CD4+ and CD8+ clones expanded.

The clonotype originates from an adult with an advanced solid tumor such as melanoma, head and neck, liver or kidney cancer. This specimen consisted of CD4+ or CD8+ T cells sorted from blood, obtained in a trial of the OX40 agonist ivuxolimab.

CDR3 bases: TGTGCCAGTAGTATAGTGGGGGCCTCGGGTTCCGGGGAGCTGTTTTTT. Translation gives CASSIVGASGSGELFF. This rearrangement joins TRBV19 to TRBJ2-2, with D tentatively TRBD1 (6 bases). This CDR3 region has 16 residues. CDR1 and CDR2 (germline): LNHDA, SQIVND (reference sequence). V dropped 1 base and J dropped 6 bases, with 15 bases sitting between them. Full variable domain (remainder filled in from reference TRBV19 and TRBJ2-2): DGGITQSPKYLFRKEGQNVTLSCEQNLNHDAMYWYRQDPGQGLRLIYYSQIVNDFQKGDIAEGYSVSREKKESFPLTVTSAQKNPTAFYLCASSIVGASGSGELFFGEGSRLTVL.